What follows are 29 T cell receptor beta chains derived from one specimen sequenced in a study of T cells in Graves' hyperthyroidism and ophthalmopathy. The TCR beta CDR3 regions underwent amplification using RNA transcripts as the source. TCR CDR3 underwent first-round RT-PCR with the HTBI primer set. TCRdb recomputed calls from the multiplex PCR reads with MiXCR, one row per CDR3 protein. The data hold 500,000 or so distinct CDR3 sequences, with 15% to 20% observed a single time. What was sequenced was blood. Receptor source: a woman aged 25 to 39 with Graves' ophthalmopathy.

This clonotype occurred a few times. The chain recombines TRBV20-1 with TRBJ2-7, with 8 bases aligning to TRBD2. In germline, CDR1 is DFQATT, CDR2 SNEGSKA (reference sequence). Trimming cost V 4 bases and J 0 bases; bases outside gene matches: 8. The CDR3 covers 15 residues. Written as DNA, the CDR3 is TGCAGTGCTAAAGCCGAAACTAGCGGCTCCTACGAGCAGTACTTC. Protein: CSAKAETSGSYEQYF.

There are many counts of this clonotype. The chain joins TRBV27 to TRBJ2-7; 7 bases fit TRBD1. The CDR3 extends over 13 amino acids. Germline-derived CDR1 and CDR2 are MNHEY and SMNVEV (reference sequence). The J segment lost 6 bases and the V segment lost 6 bases, leaving 8 bases of the junction unmatched. The CDR3 here is CASSRTDRVEQYF. CDR3 nucleotide sequence: TGTGCCAGCAGCCGCACTGACAGGGTCGAGCAGTACTTC.

Points on this clonotype: Since a much larger clone is just one base distant, this may be a read error. The CDR3 does not close with the conserved phenylalanine or tryptophan, likely indicating a read error. The genes are TRBV29-1 and TRBJ2-2; 9 bases are shared with TRBD2. CDR1 and CDR2 (germline): SQVTM, ANQGSEA. This CDR3 has 16 amino acids. Trimming cost V 6 bases and J 7 bases; bases outside gene matches: 15. CDR3 residues: CSVQTGGRAFGGELFL. In DNA, the CDR3 is TGCAGCGTCCAGACCGGCGGGAGGGCATTTGGCGGGGAGCTGTTTCTT.

The chain has TRBV5-8 and TRBJ2-1; TRBD2 matches at 9 bases. Trimming took 4 bases from V and 4 from J; bases not matched to a gene: 6. The germline V gene encodes CDR1 SGHTS and CDR2 YDEGEE. The CDR3 sequence is 15 residues long. The DNA of the CDR3 is TGTGCCAGCAGCCGCCAGCTAGCGGGGTACAATGAGCAGTTCTTC. It translates to CASSRQLAGYNEQFF. Filled out from reference TRBV5-8 and TRBJ2-1, the complete variable domain reads EAGVTQSPTHLIKTRGQQATLRCSPISGHTSVYWYQQALGLGLQFLLWYDEGEERNRGNFPPRFSGRQFPNYSSELNVNALELEDSALYLCASSRQLAGYNEQFFGPGTRLTVL.

This clonotype has ten or more counts. This rearrangement joins TRBV5-6 to TRBJ2-4; D perhaps matches TRBD1 (5 bases). The germline V and J ends were trimmed by 3 bases and 0 bases, with 16 bases remaining between them. The CDR3 runs 17 residues. Germline V gene data show CDR1 as SGHDT and CDR2 as YYEEEE. The CDR3 is CASSWGTDSLAKNIQYF. CDR3 bases: TGTGCCAGCAGCTGGGGCACAGACAGTCTAGCCAAAAACATTCAGTACTTC.

V is TRBV28 and J is TRBJ2-1, with D unresolved. Looked up from germline, CDR1 is MDHEN and CDR2 is SYDVKM. The CDR3 has 16 residues. V shed 2 bases and J shed 0 bases, with 11 bases lying between them. CDR3 sequence (DNA): TGTGCCAGCAGTTTAGTCAGGCAGAGCTCCTACAATGAGCAGTTCTTC. Its translation: CASSLVRQSSYNEQFF.

There are a few counts of this clonotype. This rearrangement joins TRBV4-1 to TRBJ1-5, with D perhaps matching TRBD1 (5 bases). Germline values: CDR1 MGHRA, CDR2 YSYEKL. The CDR3 extends over 16 amino acids. V dropped 1 base and J dropped 0 bases, with 10 bases sitting between them. The CDR3 here is CASSQGWGDSNQPQHF. CDR3 coding DNA: TGCGCCAGCAGCCAAGGATGGGGGGATAGCAATCAGCCCCAGCATTTT.

This rearrangement joins TRBV6-2 or TRBV6-3 to TRBJ2-7; D is ambiguous. V lost 8 bases and J lost 5, with 34 bases in between. This CDR3 has 19 amino acids. The germline CDR1 and CDR2 sequences are MNHEY and SVGEGT. The CDR3 here is CASGLSKVITATSTHEQYF. The CDR3, as DNA: TGTGCCAGCGGTTTGTCGAAAGTTATAACAGCTACCTCCACCCACGAGCAGTACTTC.

This clonotype was seen ten or more times. The rearrangement links TRBV7-2 to TRBJ2-7; D remains unclear. This CDR3 spans 13 amino acids. CDR1 and CDR2 from the germline V gene are SGHTA and FQGNSA. V lost 0 bases and J 6 bases, leaving 9 bases between the germline ends. For the CDR3, the DNA is TGTGCCAGCAGCTTAGCGCTAATGCCCGAGCAGTACTTC. It yields the protein CASSLALMPEQYF.

As to this clonotype: A much larger clone differs from this one at a single base, so this may be a read error. The chain combines TRBV6-5 with TRBJ2-1; 7 bases map to TRBD2. The J segment lost 7 bases and the V segment lost 5 bases, leaving 17 bases of the junction unmatched. The CDR3 has 17 residues. Germline V gives CDR1 MNHEY, CDR2 SVGAGI. The CDR3 sequence is CASSHGPLGGSLNEQFF. The CDR3 nucleotides are TGTGCCAGCAGTCACGGCCCCCTTGGCGGGAGTTTGAATGAGCAGTTCTTC.

There are many counts of this clonotype. The rearrangement uses TRBV18 and TRBJ2-7; 7 positions match TRBD1. Germline V gene data show CDR1 as KGHSH and CDR2 as LQKENI. The CDR3 runs 14 residues. Germline trimming cut 4 bases from V and 0 bases from J; bases unmatched to any gene: 3. The CDR3 DNA sequence: TGTGCCAGCTCACTCAGGGGGAACTCCTACGAGCAGTACTTC. Protein product: CASSLRGNSYEQYF.

As for this clonotype: Just one base apart from a much larger clone, this may be a read error. The chain employs TRBV4-1 and TRBJ2-7, with D hard to call. Germline CDR1 reads MGHRA; CDR2 reads YSYEKL. The CDR3 length is 15 residues. V shed 3 bases and J shed 2 bases, with 14 bases lying between them. The CDR3, as DNA: TGCGCCAGCAGCCACGCCGCGAAGAGGACCTACGAGCAGTACTTC. It translates to CASSHAAKRTYEQYF.

This clonotype was observed at least ten times. The chain recombines TRBV2 with TRBJ2-7; 7 nucleotides match TRBD1. CDR1 and CDR2 from the germline V gene are SNHLY and FYNNEI. The CDR3 is made up of 17 amino acids. With V trimmed by 8 bases and J by 1 base, 17 bases remained unmatched. CDR3 region: CASPNPSDLTGSYEQYF. In nucleotides, the CDR3 is TGTGCCAGCCCCAACCCTTCAGACTTGACAGGGTCCTACGAGCAGTACTTC.

This clonotype has more than one count but fewer than ten. The chain joins TRBV6-5 to TRBJ2-5; D may be TRBD1 or TRBD2 (6 bases each). The CDR3 covers 18 residues. The V gene's germline CDR1 is MNHEY and CDR2 SVGAGI. V was clipped by 2 bases and J by 5 bases, with 24 bases between them. The DNA for the CDR3 is TGTGCCAGCAGTTACGATCTGAGGGGGGCTAAAAACGGGGAGACCCAGTACTTC. Protein product: CASSYDLRGAKNGETQYF.

In this sample, this clonotype turned up many times. This chain links TRBV7-3 with TRBJ2-3, with D unresolved. The CDR3 runs to 15 residues. CDR1 is SGHTA, CDR2 FQGTGA, per germline. V was clipped by 2 bases and J by 6 bases, with 15 bases between them. The CDR3 bases are TGTGCCAGCAGCTTAGACGGAACCGCCGGGGATACGCAGTATTTT. It is translated as CASSLDGTAGDTQYF.

The chain employs TRBV6-2 or TRBV6-3 and TRBJ2-1, with a possible D match to TRBD1 (5 bases). Trimming pared 3 bases from V and 7 bases from J, leaving 19 bases between. The CDR3 extends over 16 amino acids. The germline V gene encodes CDR1 MNHEY and CDR2 SVGEGT. The CDR3 protein is CASSYPPISRVNEQFF. The DNA of the CDR3 is TGTGCCAGCAGTTATCCCCCGATAAGCAGGGTGAATGAGCAGTTCTTC.

At least ten counts were recorded for this clonotype. The chain recombines TRBV27 with TRBJ2-1, with 10 bases that match TRBD2. The CDR3 contains 18 residues. Germline V lookup: CDR1 MNHEY, CDR2 SMNVEV (reference sequence). The V gene end was trimmed by 3 bases and the J gene end by 4 bases; junction bases not matched to a gene: 12. CDR3: CASSFQMTSGYHYNEQFF. CDR3 nucleotide sequence: TGTGCCAGCAGTTTCCAGATGACTAGCGGGTATCATTACAATGAGCAGTTCTTC.

This clonotype has a handful of counts. J is TRBJ2-7 and V is TRBV7-2; D is perhaps TRBD1 or TRBD2 (5 bases each). CDR3 length equals 15 residues. CDR1 and CDR2 from the germline V gene are SGHTA and FQGNSA. V lost 0 bases and J 3 bases, leaving 12 bases between the germline ends. CDR3 in DNA: TGTGCCAGCAGCTTAGCGTGGGAGAGGGGCTACGAGCAGTACTTC. This encodes CASSLAWERGYEQYF.

The count of this clonotype is one. V and J are TRBV12-3 or TRBV12-4 and TRBJ1-5; no clear D gene. The CDR3 length is 14 residues. Trimming shortened V by 1 base and J by 7 bases, and 11 bases separated the two germline ends. The CDR3 spells CASSLGSAGQPQHF. CDR3 bases: TGTGCCAGCAGTTTAGGCAGCGCGGGCCAGCCCCAGCATTTT.

In the case of this clonotype: A single base separates this from a much larger clone, so it may be a read error. The chain is built from TRBV20-1 and TRBJ2-1; D gene ambiguous. The J call is uncertain, as TRBJ2-7 better fits the DNA end. Germline V lookup: CDR1 DFQATT, CDR2 SNEGSKA (reference sequence). This CDR3 region has 12 residues. Here the CDR3 reads CSGQVPYNEQYF. CDR3 nucleotide sequence: TGCAGTGGTCAGGTTCCCTACAATGAGCAGTACTTC.

The rearrangement links TRBV27 to TRBJ2-4; D possibly matches TRBD1 or TRBD2 (5 bases each). The CDR3 extends over 13 amino acids. The germline V gene encodes CDR1 MNHEY and CDR2 SMNVEV (reference sequence). The germline V and J ends were trimmed by 2 bases and 6 bases, with 8 bases remaining between them. CDR3 sequence: CASSLTRGNIQYF. CDR3 in DNA: TGTGCCAGCAGTTTAACTAGGGGAAACATTCAGTACTTC.

This clonotype was seen repeatedly, ten times or more. The CDR3 DNA reads TGTGCCAGCATCGGGAAGGGCGGCTACGAGCAGTACTTC. This encodes CASIGKGGYEQYF. The chain couples TRBV6-1 to TRBJ2-7; TRBD2 might be the D (5 bases). V dropped 7 bases and J dropped 3 bases, with 13 bases sitting between them. CDR3 size: 13 residues. The germline CDR1 and CDR2 sequences are MNHNS and SASEGT.

This clonotype was counted many times. This chain joins TRBV18 and TRBJ1-1; 11 bases match TRBD1. Germline-derived CDR1 and CDR2 are KGHSH and LQKENI. The CDR3 is made up of 13 amino acids. J was trimmed by 6 bases and V by 6 bases; bases with no gene match: 3. The CDR3 reads CASSTGQGAEAFF. The CDR3 nucleotides are TGTGCCAGCTCCACGGGACAGGGGGCTGAAGCTTTCTTT.

In its sample, this clonotype was seen a few times. The J gene is TRBJ2-4, the V gene TRBV28; tentatively, D is TRBD1 or TRBD2 (5 bases each). With 2 bases removed from V and 7 bases from J, the gap between germline ends came to 12 bases. This CDR3 has 14 amino acids. Germline V lookup: CDR1 MDHEN, CDR2 SYDVKM. CDR3 loop: CASSLRVEGNIQYF. The CDR3, as DNA: TGTGCCAGCAGTTTAAGGGTTGAGGGGAACATTCAGTACTTC.

Only a few counts were recorded for this clonotype. The chain couples TRBV4-3 to TRBJ1-1, with D unclear. The CDR3 has 14 residues. Germline CDR1 LGHNA, CDR2 YSLEER. V gave up 3 bases and J gave up 3 bases, with 11 bases separating them. The chain's CDR3 is CASSQDPTDTEAFF. The CDR3 coding sequence is TGCGCCAGCAGCCAGGACCCAACGGACACTGAAGCTTTCTTT.

In its sample, this clonotype was seen a few times. The V and J genes are TRBV19 and TRBJ2-7; 9 bases line up with TRBD1. The CDR3 has 14 amino acids. Germline V gives CDR1 LNHDA, CDR2 SQIVND (reference sequence). J was trimmed by 7 bases and V by 6 bases; bases with no gene match: 10. The chain's CDR3 is CASSLDRGSREQYF. For the CDR3, the DNA is TGTGCCAGTAGCCTCGACAGGGGGTCTCGTGAGCAGTACTTC.

This clonotype has at least ten counts. The J gene is TRBJ1-4, the V gene TRBV28; tentative D call: TRBD1 (5 bases). Germline assignment: CDR1 MDHEN and CDR2 SYDVKM. This CDR3 contains 14 residues. V dropped 3 bases and J dropped 8 bases, with 13 bases sitting between them. The CDR3 protein is CASSLSAGLEKLFF. The CDR3 DNA sequence: TGTGCCAGCAGTTTGTCGGCAGGGTTGGAAAAACTGTTTTTT.

Many counts were recorded for this clonotype. The chain couples TRBV7-2 to TRBJ2-3; D may be TRBD2 (6 bases). CDR3 size: 14 residues. The V gene's germline CDR1 is SGHTA and CDR2 FQGNSA. Trimming took off 1 base at V and 5 bases at J, with 10 bases between the two ends. In DNA, the CDR3 is TGTGCCAGCAGCTTAGGGGTGGGAGGAGATACGCAGTATTTT. The encoded protein is CASSLGVGGDTQYF. The whole variable domain, filled in from reference TRBV7-2 and TRBJ2-3, reads GAGVSQSPSNKVTEKGKDVELRCDPISGHTALYWYRQSLGQGLEFLIYFQGNSAPDKSGLPSDRFSAERTGGSVSTLTIQRTQQEDSAVYLCASSLGVGGDTQYFGPGTRLTVL.

CDR3 DNA sequence: TGCGCCAGCAGCCAAGCCCGGTTGGGGAACACTGAAGCTTTCTTT. Its translation: CASSQARLGNTEAFF. This rearrangement joins TRBV4-1 to TRBJ1-1; no reliable D call. CDR3 length equals 15 residues. The V end was cut by 1 base, the J end by 1 base, with 10 bases between. The germline gives CDR1 MGHRA, CDR2 YSYEKL.